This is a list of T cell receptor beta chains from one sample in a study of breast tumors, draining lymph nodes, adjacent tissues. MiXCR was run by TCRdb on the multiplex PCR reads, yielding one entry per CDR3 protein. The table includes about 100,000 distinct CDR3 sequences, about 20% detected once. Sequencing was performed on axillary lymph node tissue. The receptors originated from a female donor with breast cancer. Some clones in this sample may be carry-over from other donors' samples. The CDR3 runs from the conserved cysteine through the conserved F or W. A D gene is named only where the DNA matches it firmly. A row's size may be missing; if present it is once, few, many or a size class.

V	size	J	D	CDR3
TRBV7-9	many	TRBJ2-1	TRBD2	CASSLGVGGSGNEQFF
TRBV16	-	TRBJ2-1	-	CASSQSLGNEQFF
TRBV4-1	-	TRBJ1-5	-	CASSQDLTRNQPQHF
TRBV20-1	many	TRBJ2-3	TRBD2	CSAHGTSGTSTDTQYF
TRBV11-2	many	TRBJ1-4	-	CASSPNGDEKLFF
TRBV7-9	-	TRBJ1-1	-	CASSLSDKTEAFF
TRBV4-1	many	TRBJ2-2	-	CASSQAASANTGELFF
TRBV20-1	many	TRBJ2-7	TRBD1	CSAEGQAVYEQYF
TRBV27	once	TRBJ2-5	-	CASSVSPRGPEETQYF
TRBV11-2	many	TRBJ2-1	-	CAVQYSYNEQFF
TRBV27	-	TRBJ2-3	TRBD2	CASSSHGEGIDTQYF
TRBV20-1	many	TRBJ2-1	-	CSAPLGSYNEQFF
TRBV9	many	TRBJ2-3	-	CASSVGWADTQYF
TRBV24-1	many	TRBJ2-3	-	CATSGSASNTQYF
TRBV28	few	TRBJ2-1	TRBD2	CASSSLSGGASGVF
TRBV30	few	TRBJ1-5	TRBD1	CAWGQGFSNQPQHF
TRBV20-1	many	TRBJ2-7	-	CSASVLGFYYEQYF
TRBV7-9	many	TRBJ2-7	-	CASSLPGQSYEQYF
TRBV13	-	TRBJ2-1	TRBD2	CASRGGEAVPYNEQFF
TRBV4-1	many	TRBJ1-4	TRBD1	CASSQVSGTGSTNEKLFF
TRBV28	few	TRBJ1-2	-	CASSPGVLYGYTF
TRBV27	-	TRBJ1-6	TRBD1	CASSFSNRGRNSPLHF
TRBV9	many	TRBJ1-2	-	CASSPDGGNYGYTF
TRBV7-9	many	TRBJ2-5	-	CASSRKKGLFQIETQYF
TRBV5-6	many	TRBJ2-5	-	CASSHLSGGYQETQYF
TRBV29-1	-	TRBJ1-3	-	CSVDSGSGNTIYF
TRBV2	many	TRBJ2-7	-	CASSEGRGVYEQYF
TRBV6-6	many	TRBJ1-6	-	CASSTDASSPLHF
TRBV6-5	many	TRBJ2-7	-	CASARSQNEQYF
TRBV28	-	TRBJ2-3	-	CASRMTPAKRTDTQYF
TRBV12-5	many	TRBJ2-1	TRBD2	CASGLDLGREGNEQFF
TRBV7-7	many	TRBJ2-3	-	CASSLSDTDTQYF
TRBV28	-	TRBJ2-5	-	CATAPQETQYF
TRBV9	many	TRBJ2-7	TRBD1	CASSLGTGRESGEQYF
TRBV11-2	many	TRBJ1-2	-	CASSLDRGSRLGYTF
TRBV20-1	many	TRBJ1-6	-	CSAREVVAHF
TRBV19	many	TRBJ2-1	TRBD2	CASSTRGNEQFF
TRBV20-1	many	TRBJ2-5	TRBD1	CSAPQGALQETQYF
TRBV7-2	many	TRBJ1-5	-	CASSLVSGKEQPQHF
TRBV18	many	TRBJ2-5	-	CASSPVLQETQYF
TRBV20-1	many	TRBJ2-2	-	CSARPGGRWELFF
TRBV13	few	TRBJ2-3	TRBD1	CASSQPGQGADTQYF
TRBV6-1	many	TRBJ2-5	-	CASSRQVRETQYF
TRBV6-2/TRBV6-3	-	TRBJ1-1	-	CASSYDSAALQEKAFF
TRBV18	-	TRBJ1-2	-	CASSAGTTNYGYTF
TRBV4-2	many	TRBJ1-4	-	CASSLKSAGYEKLFF
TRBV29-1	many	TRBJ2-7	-	CSVRVSYEQYF
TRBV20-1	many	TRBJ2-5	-	CSLSLGGEETQYF
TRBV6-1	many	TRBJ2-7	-	CASRRTAEGVYEQYF
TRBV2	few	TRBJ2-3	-	CASSVTETQGTQYF
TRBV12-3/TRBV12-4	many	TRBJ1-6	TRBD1	CASSRDRGSPLHF
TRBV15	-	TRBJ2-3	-	CATSRVDGGTDTQYF
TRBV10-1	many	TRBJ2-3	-	CASSVTSYTDTQYF